These 4 T cell receptor beta chains originate from one sample sequenced in a study of OX40 agonist ivuxolimab in advanced cancers. Sequencing was performed with immunoSEQ multiplex PCR; in TCRdb, only in-frame clones are kept and a portion is missing. In the table there are 75,000 to 80,000 clones, roughly 94% of which are singletons. The sample here was CD4+ or CD8+ T cells sorted from blood, taken in a trial of the OX40 agonist ivuxolimab. These receptors were taken from an adult with an advanced solid tumor such as melanoma, head and neck, liver or kidney cancer.

By share, this clone ranks as medium-sized (0.01 to 0.1%). This chain joins TRBV2 and TRBJ2-2; D is perhaps TRBD1 (6 bases). This CDR3 is 16 amino acids long. Germline values: CDR1 SNHLY, CDR2 FYNNEI. Trimming took off 4 bases at V and 4 bases at J, with 16 bases between the two ends. This CDR3 reads CASSGNREGSTGELFF. Written as DNA, the CDR3 is TGTGCCAGCAGTGGGAACAGGGAAGGCAGCACCGGGGAGCTGTTTTTT.

This chain connects TRBV4-3 to TRBJ2-6, with D perhaps matching TRBD1 or TRBD2 (6 bases each). Germline V gives CDR1 LGHNA, CDR2 YSLEER. V was pared by 7 bases and J by 0 bases, with 16 bases between. This CDR3 spans 17 amino acids. The CDR3: CASTPEGDASGANVLTF. The DNA for the CDR3 is TGCGCCAGCACCCCGGAGGGGGACGCCTCTGGGGCCAACGTCCTGACTTTC.

By frequency in the sample, this clone is medium-sized. V and J are TRBV6-4 and TRBJ2-3, with TRBD1 identical over 8 bases. CDR1 MRHNA and CDR2 SNTAGT come from the germline V gene. The CDR3 is made up of 15 amino acids. V dropped 3 bases and J dropped 1; count of bases not matched to a gene: 3. DNA for the CDR3: TGTGCCAGCAGTGAAACAGGGGGTGGCACAGATACGCAGTATTTT. Protein product: CASSETGGGTDTQYF.

V is TRBV18 and J is TRBJ2-1; 8 nucleotides align to TRBD2. In germline, CDR1 is KGHSH, CDR2 LQKENI. The V and J ends lost 3 bases and 8 bases, in that order; junction bases with no gene match: 9. The CDR3 consists of 15 residues. The CDR3 DNA sequence: TGTGCCAGCTCACCCCCCCCGGGAGGGCCTTATGAGCAGTTCTTC. Residues: CASSPPPGGPYEQFF.